One T cell receptor beta chain is described in this entry. The antigen it recognizes is unknown. No clone much larger than this one lies a single base away; base qualities are absent. The CDR3 measures 15 amino acids from cysteine to phenylalanine. The sequence is cut down to CDR3 DNA, 45 bases in frame from base 1. Trimmed from V: 2 bases; trimmed from J: 6 bases; junction bases lacking a gene match: 10. CDR1 and CDR2 (KGHSH, LQKENI) derive from the germline V gene. Using the deep immunoSEQ assay, TCR CDR3 regions were amplified from genomic DNA by multiplex PCR. Extracted genomic DNA from each cell subset was spread evenly across all wells of several immunoSEQ 96-well plates, with each plate serving as a replicate. For sorted subsets, 150 to 250 ng genomic DNA, equal to 30,000 to 35,000 T cell genomes, was loaded into each replicate PCR. Purified libraries were measured with a Qubit 3.0 fluorometer, size-checked on a Bioanalyzer 2100, and measured again with the KAPA Library Quantification kit. Every immunoSEQ 96-well plate was sequenced on a dedicated single-read 150-cycle Illumina NextSeq 550 flow cell. As for how the authors treated the data: Because the immunoSEQ output included only junctional sequences and no quality scores, the filtering could not be the same as the filtering used for full-length reads. To assign V/J genes and CDR3, sequences were annotated against IMGT germline references using PyIR, a Python wrapper for IgBLAST v1.9. Reads with weak V/J assignments (E-value above 1e-6), missing CDR3, stop codons, out-of-frame junctions, or ambiguous translated residues were removed. V3J clonotypes were defined by identical inferred V gene, J gene, and CDR3 amino acid sequence. To compute the percentage overlap between repertoires, the number of shared unique clonotypes was divided by the size of the smaller repertoire. Repertoire richness was assessed with RTK rarefaction, the Chao1 estimator, and Recon v2.1 estimates of unobserved clonotypes. For all TCRbeta clonotypes obtained by the gDNA method from a handful of donors, generation probabilities were computed with OLGA. Entries here come from immuneACCESS through TCRdb and include only in-frame sequences with V and J called. Some clones fail to appear in such tables; in the studies checked, an unresolved V gene covers under half of the shortfall, and the cause of the remainder is unknown. V and J calls and clone size come straight from that table; D and trimming were deduced from the DNA. The sample table lists 2 million to 2.5 million clones, 90% to 96% of them with a count of one. The leading ten clones occupy about 0.13% of the sample.

Healthy HIV-negative adults with no recently reported acute infections or vaccinations were included as donors. Only Caucasian adults living in Nashville, Tennessee, USA were represented among the donors. CD4+ T cells were enriched by magnetic negative selection, after which naive cells were positively selected on CD45RA and the negative fraction was taken as the memory subset. Blood was collected by leukapheresis, and PBMCs were isolated by Ficoll-Histopaque density gradient centrifugation and then cryopreserved in liquid nitrogen vapor phase. Purity and quantity of every magnetically sorted T cell population were checked by analytical flow cytometry. Genomic DNA was isolated from every sorted fraction and measured by UV absorbance on a Nanodrop 2000c. This sample was included in a study of shared clonotypes between healthy human individuals (dated by TCRdb to 2020 to 2021). Background for the entire study: The cohort comprised two women and a few men aged 18 to 49 years. For each donor, CD4 naive and CD4 memory were each run on three plates, CD8 naive on two plates, and CD8 memory on one plate. To estimate repertoire size and how much clonotype sharing occurs between individuals, the study deeply sequenced the blood TCR repertoires of five healthy adults. Different laboratories and diverse techniques were used to prepare libraries and sequence TCR repertoires, to increase sequencing depth and limit assay-specific biases. Per donor, leukapheresis produced somewhere between about 0.9 and 10 billion PBMCs.

What the work shows at the level of the full study, not this receptor alone: Clonotypes shared by all four sorted-subset donors showed higher generation probabilities than non-shared clonotypes. The genetic and exposure-history diversity represented was limited by the small number of donors. Based on pairwise subsampling, the degree of clonotype sharing among donors was expected to be affected by sequencing depth. Larger estimated clonotype richness was generally found for naive subsets than for memory subsets. Sampling was limited to blood, and TCR repertoires in tissue likely differ from TCR repertoires in blood. Roughly 5.2% of naive CD4, 3.5% of naive CD8, roughly 2.4% of memory CD4, and about 0.4% of memory CD8 clonotypes were shared across four donors. Rarefaction of sorted-subset datasets indicated incomplete sequencing despite the large sequencing depth.

Recombination connected TRBV18 to TRBJ2-7, and 7 junction bases match TRBD1. The source is a young man in good health. The sequenced sample was naive CD4+ T cells sorted from blood. The sample's cell subset or site label, decoded: CD45RA+ positively selected. The DNA sequence follows: TGTGCCAGCTCACCAACTTTGGACAGGCCCCGCGAGCAGTACTTC. Its protein reads: CASSPTLDRPREQYF.